This T cell receptor (beta chain) appears in the sequencing data of a study of blood T cell repertoires in COVID-19. Germline trimming cut 5 bases from V and 3 bases from J; bases unmatched to any gene: 3. This CDR3 has 13 residues. This clone appeared once. Profiled with immunoSEQ multiplex PCR; TCRdb holds only in-frame clones, not every one. The sample includes some 160,000 clones, approximately 90% of them seen just once. This rearrangement joins TRBV12-3 or TRBV12-4 to TRBJ1-1, with 7 nucleotides matching TRBD1. The sample comprised peripheral blood. The receptor's source is a man aged 50-59 years who had recovered from COVID-19. Here the CDR3 DNA reads TGTGCCAGCAGTCCGACAGGGCACACTGAAGCTTTCTTT. The encoded protein is CASSPTGHTEAFF.